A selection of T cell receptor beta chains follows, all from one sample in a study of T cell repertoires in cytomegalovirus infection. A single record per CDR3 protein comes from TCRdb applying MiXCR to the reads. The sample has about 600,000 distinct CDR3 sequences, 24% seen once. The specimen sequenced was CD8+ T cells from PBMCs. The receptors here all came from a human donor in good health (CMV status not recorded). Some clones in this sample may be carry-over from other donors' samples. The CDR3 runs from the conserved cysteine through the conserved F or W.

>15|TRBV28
CASSLVGDRGHEQFF
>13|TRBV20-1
CSARGQGAFEQYF
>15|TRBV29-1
CSVEDRGQGTDTQYF
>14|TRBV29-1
CSVDTGGSTGELFF
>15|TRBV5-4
CASSSPVLPTYGYTF
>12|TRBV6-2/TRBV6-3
CASSPGSLEAFF
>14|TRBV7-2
CASSFRGGGETQYF
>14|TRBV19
CASSILGWGNEQFF
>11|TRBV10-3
CAILAVGELFF
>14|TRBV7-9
CASSLGRDPYEQYF
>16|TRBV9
CASSGGVGVSYNEQFF
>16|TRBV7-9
CASSLIRQGASYEQYF
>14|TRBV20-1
CSARESQTGNTIYF
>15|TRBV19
CASSIDGTGGYEQYF
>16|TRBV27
CASSLSSGGAYNEQFF
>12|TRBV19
CAVWNSYNEQFF
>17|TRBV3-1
CASSQEQTLSGANVLTF
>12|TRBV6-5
CASSYPGGRAFF
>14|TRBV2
CASYRVASMETQYF
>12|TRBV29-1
CSVEPFTDTQYF
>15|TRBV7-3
CASSFGLSGTDTQYF
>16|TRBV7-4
CASSLGQEQTTDTQYF
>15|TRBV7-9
CASSQLAGATGELFF
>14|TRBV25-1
CASSDPTAYYGYTF
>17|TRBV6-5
CASSYSVIQGLTYEQYF
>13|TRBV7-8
CASSLGGDTEAFF
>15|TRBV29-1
CSVRDRASFSYGYTF
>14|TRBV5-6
CASSLGRGVHGYTF